The 11 T cell receptor beta chains in this list originate from one sample, sequenced in a study of T cells after somatic rescue of genetic block. TCRdb keeps only in-frame clones here, not all; method: immunoSEQ multiplex PCR. Here the sample spans 45,000 to 55,000 clones, 90% to 97% being singletons. The sequenced material came from peripheral blood mononuclear cells (PBMCs). The receptors stem from a child less than two years old.

This rearrangement joins TRBV5-1 to TRBJ2-3; 14 nucleotides align to TRBD2. Looked up from germline, CDR1 is SGHRS and CDR2 is YFSETQ. CDR3 length equals 18 residues. V was pared by 4 bases and J by 1 base, with 8 bases of the junction left unmatched. CDR3 nucleotide sequence: TGCGCCAGCAGCGCAACCGGGACTAGCGGGAGTGGCACAGATACGCAGTATTTT. It translates to CASSATGTSGSGTDTQYF.

The rearrangement uses TRBV5-4 and TRBJ2-5, with 7 bases lining up with TRBD2. In germline, CDR1 is SGHNT, CDR2 YYREEE (reference sequence). The CDR3 covers 13 residues. Trimming at V came to 4 bases and at J to 5 bases, leaving 5 bases not matched to a gene. CDR3 in amino acids: CASSLTSTETQYF. DNA of the CDR3: TGTGCCAGCAGCCTGACTAGCACGGAGACCCAGTACTTC.

V usage is TRBV6-1 and J usage is TRBJ1-2, with D maybe TRBD1 (5 bases). Per the germline V gene, CDR1 is MNHNS and CDR2 is SASEGT. Deletions cut 3 bases from V and 2 bases from J, with 10 bases between. This CDR3 comprises 14 residues. The CDR3 nucleotides read TGTGCCAGCAGTGACTCAACAGGAAACTATGGCTACACCTTC. Residues: CASSDSTGNYGYTF.

The chain joins TRBV15 to TRBJ2-7; TRBD1 is a possible D gene (6 bases). Germline-derived CDR1 and CDR2 are LNHNV and YYDKDF (reference sequence). Trimming stripped 5 bases from V and 4 bases from J, with 12 bases between. The CDR3 extends over 13 amino acids. CDR3 sequence (DNA): TGTGCCACCAGCGGTGGGACATTATACGAGCAGTACTTC. As protein: CATSGGTLYEQYF.

This chain uses TRBV7-3 with TRBJ2-3; D gene ambiguous. V was trimmed by 1 base and J by 3 bases, leaving 5 bases between them. CDR3 length: 13 residues. Germline V gene lookup returns CDR1 SGHTA and CDR2 FQGTGA. This CDR3 is CASSLSRTDTQYF. The CDR3 DNA reads TGTGCCAGCAGCTTAAGCAGGACAGATACGCAGTATTTT.

This clone has a handful of counts. The chain employs TRBV19 and TRBJ1-2; TRBD1 agrees at 10 bases. The V and J ends lost 5 bases and 3 bases, in that order; junction bases with no gene match: 3. This CDR3 region has 14 residues. CDR1 and CDR2 from the germline V gene are LNHDA and SQIVND (reference sequence). Written as DNA, the CDR3 is TGTGCCAGTAGTCCCGGGACAGGGGACTATGGCTACACCTTC. Protein product: CASSPGTGDYGYTF.

The gene calls are TRBV5-1 and TRBJ2-7; TRBD1 matches at 8 bases. Trimming at V came to 4 bases and at J to 3 bases, leaving 0 bases not matched to a gene. Germline CDR1 reads SGHRS; CDR2 reads YFSETQ. CDR3 length: 12 amino acids. CDR3 residues: CASSDRGYEQYF. In DNA form, the CDR3 reads TGCGCCAGCAGCGACAGGGGCTACGAGCAGTACTTC.

The rearrangement links TRBV4-2 to TRBJ2-3; weak D call: TRBD2 (7 bases). V was trimmed by 0 bases and J by 0 bases, leaving 13 bases between them. This CDR3 has 17 residues. Germline loops: CDR1 LGHNA, CDR2 YNFKEQ. CDR3 sequence (DNA): TGTGCCAGCAGCCAAGAAGGGGGGGTCGCTAGCACAGATACGCAGTATTTT. Its protein product is CASSQEGGVASTDTQYF.

The rearrangement links TRBV5-8 to TRBJ2-1; TRBD2 matches at 13 bases. This CDR3 comprises 15 residues. The germline CDR1 and CDR2 sequences are SGHTS and YDEGEE. The V gene end was trimmed by 0 bases and the J gene end by 7 bases; junction bases not matched to a gene: 1. CDR3 amino acids: CASSLGTSGRNEQFF. The DNA of the CDR3 is TGTGCCAGCAGCTTGGGGACTAGCGGGAGAAATGAGCAGTTCTTC. Based on the CDR3 plus reference TRBV5-8 and TRBJ2-1, the full variable domain is EAGVTQSPTHLIKTRGQQATLRCSPISGHTSVYWYQQALGLGLQFLLWYDEGEERNRGNFPPRFSGRQFPNYSSELNVNALELEDSALYLCASSLGTSGRNEQFFGPGTRLTVL.

This clone was found once. The CDR3 sequence is CASSDPAGGLKNEQFF. The CDR3 DNA sequence: TGTGCCAGCAGTGACCCCGCGGGAGGGCTTAAGAATGAGCAGTTCTTC. This chain joins TRBV2 and TRBJ2-1; 9 bases line up with TRBD2. The length of the CDR3 is 16 residues. V trimming: 3 bases; J trimming: 7 bases; junction bases outside the gene matches: 10. Germline V CDR1 and CDR2: SNHLY, FYNNEI.

This chain links TRBV5-5 with TRBJ1-1; D remains unclear. This CDR3 contains 13 residues. Germline CDR1 and CDR2: SGHKS and YYEKEE (reference sequence). Trimming cost V 4 bases and J 2 bases, with 9 bases left between them. The CDR3 loop reads CASSPDGNTEAFF. Written as DNA, the CDR3 is TGTGCCAGCAGCCCGGACGGCAACACTGAAGCTTTCTTT.